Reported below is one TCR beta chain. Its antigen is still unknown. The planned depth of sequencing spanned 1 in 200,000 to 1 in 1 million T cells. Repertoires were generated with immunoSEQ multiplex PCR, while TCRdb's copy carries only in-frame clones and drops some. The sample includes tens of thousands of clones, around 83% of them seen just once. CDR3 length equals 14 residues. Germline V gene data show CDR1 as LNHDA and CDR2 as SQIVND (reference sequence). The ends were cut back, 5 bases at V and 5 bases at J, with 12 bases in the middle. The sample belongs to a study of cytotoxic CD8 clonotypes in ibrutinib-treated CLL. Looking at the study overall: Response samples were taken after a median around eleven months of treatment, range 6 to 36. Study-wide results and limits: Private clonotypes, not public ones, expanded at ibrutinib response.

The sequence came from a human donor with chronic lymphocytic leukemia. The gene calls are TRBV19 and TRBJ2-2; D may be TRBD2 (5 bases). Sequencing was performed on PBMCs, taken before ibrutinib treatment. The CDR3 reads CASSPRGGTGELFF. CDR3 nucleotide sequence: TGTGCCAGTAGTCCCCGTGGAGGAACCGGGGAGCTGTTTTTT.